This T cell receptor beta chain is drawn from a study of cytomegalovirus exposure and HLA in healthy donors. Study-wide points: Versus the approximately 700-donor mean, an Asian-associated ancestry cluster reportedly showed fewer N-insertions in a later analysis. According to an earlier analysis, most TCR beta V segments yielded productive rearrangements about 90% or about 30% of the time. Roughly uniform sequencing depth across donors was assumed, possibly incorrectly.

Vbeta (60) and Jbeta (13) primers were used in the PCR. The data were produced by immunoSEQ multiplex PCR, yet TCRdb's version contains in-frame clones alone and is incomplete. Its clone listing holds about 32,000 clones. Trimming took 0 bases from V and 6 from J; bases not matched to a gene: 8. CDR1 and CDR2 from the germline V gene are MRHNA and SNTAGT. This CDR3 has 16 residues. As regards this clone: Its target is unknown.

The sequencing input was PBMCs. This receptor was identified in a female donor in good health and CMV-seronegative. V and J are TRBV6-4 and TRBJ1-2, with 9 bases aligning to TRBD1. The CDR3 DNA reads as TGTGCCAGCAGTGACTCCTTAGGACAGGGGCGGGATGGCTACACCTTC. Protein sequence: CASSDSLGQGRDGYTF.